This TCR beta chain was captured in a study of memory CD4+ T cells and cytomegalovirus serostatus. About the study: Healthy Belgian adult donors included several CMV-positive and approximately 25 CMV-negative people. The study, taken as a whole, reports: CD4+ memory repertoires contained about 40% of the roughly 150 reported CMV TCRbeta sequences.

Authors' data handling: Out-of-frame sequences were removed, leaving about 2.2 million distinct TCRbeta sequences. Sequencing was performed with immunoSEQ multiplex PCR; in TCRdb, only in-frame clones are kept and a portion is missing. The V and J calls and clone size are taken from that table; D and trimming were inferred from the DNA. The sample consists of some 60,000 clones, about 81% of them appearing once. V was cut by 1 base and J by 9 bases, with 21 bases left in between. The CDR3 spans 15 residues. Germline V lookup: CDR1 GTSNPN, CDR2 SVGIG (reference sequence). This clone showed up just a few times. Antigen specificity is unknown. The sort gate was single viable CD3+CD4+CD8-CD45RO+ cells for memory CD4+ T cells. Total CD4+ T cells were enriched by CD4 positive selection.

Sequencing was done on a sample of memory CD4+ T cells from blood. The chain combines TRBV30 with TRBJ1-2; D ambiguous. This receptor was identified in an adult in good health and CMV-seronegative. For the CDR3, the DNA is TGTGCCTGGAGTGAGGGTGGCAGATACGGGATTAGCTACACCTTC. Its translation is CAWSEGGRYGISYTF.